Listed below are T cell receptor beta chains from one sample, sequenced in a study of blood T cells in healthy people across ages. MiXCR, run by TCRdb on the 5' RACE reads, gives a single entry per CDR3 protein. The sample has approximately 2,000,000 distinct CDR3 sequences; 35% to 50% are singletons. Material: blood. These receptors all come from a human donor in good health. Each CDR3 is given with its conserved first and last residue. The order of the fields is J gene, V gene, CDR3 protein.

j_gene: TRBJ2-3
v_gene: TRBV2
CDR3aa: CASMQTTPTDTQYF

j_gene: TRBJ1-5
v_gene: TRBV3-1
CDR3aa: CASSHRRVDQPQHF

j_gene: TRBJ2-5
v_gene: TRBV28
CDR3aa: CASSFFPSGEQYF

j_gene: TRBJ1-2
v_gene: TRBV10-3
CDR3aa: CAISVDFYGYTF

j_gene: TRBJ2-1
v_gene: TRBV20-1
CDR3aa: CSAGTSGVGEQFF

j_gene: TRBJ1-2
v_gene: TRBV5-1
CDR3aa: CASSAGQGSDYGYTF

j_gene: TRBJ1-2
v_gene: TRBV28
CDR3aa: CASSLSGKGYTF

j_gene: TRBJ2-7
v_gene: TRBV29-1
CDR3aa: CSVEAASYEQYF

j_gene: TRBJ2-1
v_gene: TRBV21-1
CDR3aa: CASSSLGAVISEQFF

j_gene: TRBJ2-5
v_gene: TRBV12-3/TRBV12-4
CDR3aa: CASSLRSPLSGTQYF

j_gene: TRBJ2-1
v_gene: TRBV25-1
CDR3aa: CAGSEGSYGSVFSEQFF